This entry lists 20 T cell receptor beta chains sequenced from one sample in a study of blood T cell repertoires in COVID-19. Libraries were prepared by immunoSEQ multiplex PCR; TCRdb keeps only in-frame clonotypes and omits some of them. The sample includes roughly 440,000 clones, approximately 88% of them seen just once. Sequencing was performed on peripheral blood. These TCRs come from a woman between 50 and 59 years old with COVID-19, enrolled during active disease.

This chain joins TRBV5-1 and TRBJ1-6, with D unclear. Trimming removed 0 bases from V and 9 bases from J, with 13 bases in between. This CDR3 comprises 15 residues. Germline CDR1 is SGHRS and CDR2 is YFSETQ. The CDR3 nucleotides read TGCGCCAGCAGCTTGGGCCGCCGAGATTCTTCACCCCTCCACTTT. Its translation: CASSLGRRDSSPLHF.

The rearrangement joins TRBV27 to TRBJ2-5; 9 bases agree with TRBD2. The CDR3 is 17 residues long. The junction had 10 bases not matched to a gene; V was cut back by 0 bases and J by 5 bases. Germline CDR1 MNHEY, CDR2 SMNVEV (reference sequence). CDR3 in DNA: TGTGCCAGCAGTTTATCGCAGCGGGGGGCCGGGTGGGAGACCCAGTACTTC. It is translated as CASSLSQRGAGWETQYF.

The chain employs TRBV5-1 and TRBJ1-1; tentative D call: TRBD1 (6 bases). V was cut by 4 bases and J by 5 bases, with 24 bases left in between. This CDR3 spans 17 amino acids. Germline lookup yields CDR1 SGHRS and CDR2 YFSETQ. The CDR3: CASSPSVIGGEGTEAFF. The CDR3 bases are TGCGCCAGCAGCCCGTCGGTGATTGGGGGCGAAGGGACTGAAGCTTTCTTT.

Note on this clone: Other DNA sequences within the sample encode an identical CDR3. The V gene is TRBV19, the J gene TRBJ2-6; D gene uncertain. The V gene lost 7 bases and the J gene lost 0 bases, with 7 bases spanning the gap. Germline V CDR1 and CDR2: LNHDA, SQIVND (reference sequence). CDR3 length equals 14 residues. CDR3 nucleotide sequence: TGTGCCAGTACGAGCACCTCTGGGGCCAACGTCCTGACTTTC. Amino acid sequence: CASTSTSGANVLTF.

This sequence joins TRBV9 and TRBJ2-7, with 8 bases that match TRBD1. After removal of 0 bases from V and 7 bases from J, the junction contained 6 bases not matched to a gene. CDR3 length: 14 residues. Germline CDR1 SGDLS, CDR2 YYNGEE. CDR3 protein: CASSVAQGAWEQYF. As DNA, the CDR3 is TGTGCCAGCAGCGTAGCCCAGGGGGCCTGGGAGCAGTACTTC.

CDR3 nucleotide sequence: TGTGCCATCAGTGAAGAGCGGGGGGTCTACAATGAGCAGTTCTTC. It is translated as CAISEERGVYNEQFF. This chain joins TRBV10-3 and TRBJ2-1; 9 bases align to TRBD2. This CDR3 has 15 amino acids. With V trimmed by 3 bases and J by 3 bases, 3 bases remained unmatched. Germline lookup yields CDR1 ENHRY and CDR2 SYGVKD.

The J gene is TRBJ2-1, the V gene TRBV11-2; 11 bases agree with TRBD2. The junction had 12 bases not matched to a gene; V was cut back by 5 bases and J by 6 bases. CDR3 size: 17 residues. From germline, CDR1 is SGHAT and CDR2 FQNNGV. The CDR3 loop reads CASSAVLAGGRVNEQFF. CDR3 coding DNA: TGTGCCAGCAGCGCGGTTCTAGCGGGGGGCCGGGTCAATGAGCAGTTCTTC.

The CDR3 DNA follows: TGTGCCAGCAGTTATTCGACAGGGGCGTTCAATGAGCAGTTCTTC. Its translation: CASSYSTGAFNEQFF. This rearrangement joins TRBV6-2 or TRBV6-3 to TRBJ2-1, with TRBD1 matching over 8 bases. With 3 bases clipped from V and 6 bases from J, the junction kept 7 bases outside the gene matches. Germline CDR1 is MNHEY and CDR2 is SVGEGT. The CDR3 has 15 residues.

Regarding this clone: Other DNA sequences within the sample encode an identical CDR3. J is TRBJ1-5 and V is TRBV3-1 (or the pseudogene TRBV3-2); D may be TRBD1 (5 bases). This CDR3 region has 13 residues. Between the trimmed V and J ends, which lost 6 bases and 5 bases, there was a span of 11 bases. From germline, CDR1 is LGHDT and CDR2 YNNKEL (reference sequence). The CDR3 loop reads CASSRDRDQPQHF. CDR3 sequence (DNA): TGTGCCAGCAGTCGCGACAGAGATCAGCCCCAGCATTTT.

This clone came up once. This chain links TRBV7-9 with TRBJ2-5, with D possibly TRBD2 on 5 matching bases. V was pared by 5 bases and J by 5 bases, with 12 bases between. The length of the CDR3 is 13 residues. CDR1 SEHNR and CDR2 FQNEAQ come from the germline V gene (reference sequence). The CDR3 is CASSPPRVETQYF. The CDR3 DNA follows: TGTGCCAGCAGCCCCCCGAGGGTGGAGACCCAGTACTTC.

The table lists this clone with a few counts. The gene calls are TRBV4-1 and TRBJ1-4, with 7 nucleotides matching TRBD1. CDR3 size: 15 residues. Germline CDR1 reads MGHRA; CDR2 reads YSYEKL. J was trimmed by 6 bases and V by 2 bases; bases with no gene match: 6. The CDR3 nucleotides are TGCGCCAGCAGCCAATTCGGGCAGGGGGATGAAAAACTGTTTTTT. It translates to CASSQFGQGDEKLFF.

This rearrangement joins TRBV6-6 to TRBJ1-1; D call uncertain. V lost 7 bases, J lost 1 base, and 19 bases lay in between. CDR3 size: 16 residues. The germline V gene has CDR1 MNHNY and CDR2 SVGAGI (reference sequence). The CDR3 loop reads CASTPREGTANTEAFF. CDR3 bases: TGTGCCAGCACTCCCCGGGAGGGCACAGCGAACACTGAAGCTTTCTTT.

The CDR3 here is CASSLFPTGFVFNEQFF. CDR3 DNA sequence: TGTGCCAGCAGTTTATTCCCGACAGGTTTTGTGTTCAATGAGCAGTTCTTC. The chain joins TRBV28 to TRBJ2-1; D is perhaps TRBD1 (6 bases). The CDR3 has 17 amino acids. V was cut by 1 base and J by 6 bases, with 19 bases left in between. The germline V gene has CDR1 MDHEN and CDR2 SYDVKM.

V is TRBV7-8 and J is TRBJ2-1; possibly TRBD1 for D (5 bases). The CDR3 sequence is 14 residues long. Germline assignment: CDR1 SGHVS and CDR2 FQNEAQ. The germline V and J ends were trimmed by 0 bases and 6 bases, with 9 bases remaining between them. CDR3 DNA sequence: TGTGCCAGCAGCTTAGCCCCCCAGGGCAATGAGCAGTTCTTC. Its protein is CASSLAPQGNEQFF.

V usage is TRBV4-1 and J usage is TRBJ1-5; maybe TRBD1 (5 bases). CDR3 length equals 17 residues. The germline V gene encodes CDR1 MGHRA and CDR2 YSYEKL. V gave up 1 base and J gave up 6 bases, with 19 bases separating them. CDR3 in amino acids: CASSQGPIRAVAQPQHF. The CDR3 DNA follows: TGCGCCAGCAGCCAAGGTCCCATCAGGGCGGTCGCTCAGCCCCAGCATTTT.

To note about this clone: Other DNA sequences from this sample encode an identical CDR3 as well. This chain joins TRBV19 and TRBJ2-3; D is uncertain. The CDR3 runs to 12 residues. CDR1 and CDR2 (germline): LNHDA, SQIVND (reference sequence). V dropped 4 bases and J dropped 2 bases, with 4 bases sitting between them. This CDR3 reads CASSTSTDTQYF. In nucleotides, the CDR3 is TGTGCCAGTAGTACCTCCACAGATACGCAGTATTTT.

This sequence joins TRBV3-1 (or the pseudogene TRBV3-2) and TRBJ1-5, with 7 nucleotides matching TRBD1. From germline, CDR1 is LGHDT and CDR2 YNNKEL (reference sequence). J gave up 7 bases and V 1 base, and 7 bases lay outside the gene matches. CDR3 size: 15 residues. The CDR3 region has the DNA TGTGCCAGCAGCCAAGGAAGGGGGCAAGGGCAGCCCCAGCATTTT. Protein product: CASSQGRGQGQPQHF.

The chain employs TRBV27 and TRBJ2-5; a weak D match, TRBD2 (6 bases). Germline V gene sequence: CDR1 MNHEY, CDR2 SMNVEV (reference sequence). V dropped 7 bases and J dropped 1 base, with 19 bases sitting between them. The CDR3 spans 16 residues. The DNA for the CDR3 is TGTGCCAGCAAGGGCGGGATGGGTCAGGGCCAAGAGACCCAGTACTTC. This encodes CASKGGMGQGQETQYF.

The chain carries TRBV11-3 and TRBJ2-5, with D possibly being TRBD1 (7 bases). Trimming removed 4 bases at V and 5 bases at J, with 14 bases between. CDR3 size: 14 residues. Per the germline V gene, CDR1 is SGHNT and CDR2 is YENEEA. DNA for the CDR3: TGTGCCAGCAGCTCAAAGACAGGGAGGGAGACCCAGTACTTC. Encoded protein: CASSSKTGRETQYF.

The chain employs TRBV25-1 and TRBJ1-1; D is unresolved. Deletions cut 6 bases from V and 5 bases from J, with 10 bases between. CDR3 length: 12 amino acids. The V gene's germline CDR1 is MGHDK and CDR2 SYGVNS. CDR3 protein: CASRADHTEAFF. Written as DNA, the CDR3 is TGTGCCAGCAGAGCGGACCATACTGAAGCTTTCTTT. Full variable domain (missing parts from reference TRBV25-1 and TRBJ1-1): EADIYQTPRYLVIGTGKKITLECSQTMGHDKMYWYQQDPGMELHLIHYSYGVNSTEKGDLSSESTVSRIRTEHFPLTLESARPSHTSQYLCASRADHTEAFFGQGTRLTVV.